One and the same sample provided the 14 T cell receptor beta chains below, sequenced in a study of T cell changes during pregnancy in multiple sclerosis. The table came from immunoSEQ multiplex PCR; TCRdb's copy has only in-frame clones and leaves some out. The data show about 18,000 clones, more than 70% seen once. Sequenced material: CD8+ T cells from peripheral blood mononuclear cells, taken after pregnancy. The source is a female donor with multiple sclerosis, enrolled in a pregnancy study.

By sample share, this clone is medium-sized (0.01 to 0.1%). The rearrangement links TRBV13 to TRBJ1-6; 8 nucleotides line up with TRBD1. V shed 5 bases and J 3 bases; nucleotides not matched to a gene: 12. Looked up from germline, CDR1 is PRHDT and CDR2 is FYEKMQ (reference sequence). This CDR3 region has 18 residues. DNA for the CDR3: TGTGCCAGCAGCCGAACCGGGACAGGAGATAACTATAATTCACCCCTCCACTTT. This translates into CASSRTGTGDNYNSPLHF.

The chain is built from TRBV28 and TRBJ2-7, with unresolved D. The CDR3 sequence is 13 residues long. V shed 3 bases and J shed 3 bases, with 9 bases lying between them. In germline, CDR1 is MDHEN, CDR2 SYDVKM. Written as DNA, the CDR3 is TGTGCCAGCAGTTTCGAGTCAGGCTACGAGCAGTACTTC. It yields the protein CASSFESGYEQYF.

This clone is medium-sized within its sample. Other DNA sequences in this sample translate to the same CDR3. CDR3 sequence (DNA): TGTGCCAGCAGTTTCGGGCAGGGTTCCTACGAGCAGTACTTC. Translating gives CASSFGQGSYEQYF. This chain joins TRBV27 and TRBJ2-7; TRBD1 is a possible D gene (5 bases). Germline V gene lookup returns CDR1 MNHEY and CDR2 SMNVEV (reference sequence). This CDR3 has 14 residues. V lost 3 bases to trimming and J lost 1 base, with 10 bases between them.

The rearrangement uses TRBV4-1 and TRBJ2-7, with D possibly matching TRBD1 (5 bases). The V end lost 0 bases, the J end lost 3 bases, and 12 bases lay between the germline ends. CDR1 is MGHRA and CDR2 is YSYEKL in the germline V gene. The CDR3 has 15 residues. As DNA, the CDR3 is TGCGCCAGCAGCCAAGATTTACAGGACGGCTACGAGCAGTACTTC. Amino acids: CASSQDLQDGYEQYF.

This chain joins TRBV13 and TRBJ2-5, with 7 nucleotides matching TRBD1. CDR1 and CDR2 from the germline V gene are PRHDT and FYEKMQ (reference sequence). J lost 2 bases, V lost 4 bases, and 7 bases had no gene match. This CDR3 spans 15 amino acids. The CDR3 loop reads CASSSRRQGQETQYF. CDR3 nucleotide sequence: TGTGCCAGCAGCTCCAGAAGACAGGGTCAAGAGACCCAGTACTTC.

This clone was observed a few times. The chain has TRBV27 and TRBJ2-7, with TRBD2 matching 11 bases. This CDR3 is built from 15 residues. V was pared by 4 bases and J by 1 base, with 3 bases of the junction left unmatched. Germline V gene data show CDR1 as MNHEY and CDR2 as SMNVEV (reference sequence). The CDR3 bases are TGTGCCAGCAGTTCCAGACTAGCGGGATCCTACGAGCAGTACTTC. Its protein product is CASSSRLAGSYEQYF.

This clone was recorded a few times. Here the CDR3 DNA reads TGCGCCAGCAGCCAAGATGCCAGGGGGAATGGCTACACCTTC. Translated: CASSQDARGNGYTF. This rearrangement joins TRBV4-3 to TRBJ1-2; TRBD1 matches 7 bases. The CDR3 contains 14 residues. V shed 0 bases, J shed 6 bases, and the junction held 4 bases outside the gene matches. Germline-derived CDR1 and CDR2 are LGHNA and YSLEER.

This chain uses TRBV28 with TRBJ2-2, with 8 bases identical to TRBD1. The trim removed 5 bases at V and 6 bases at J, leaving 5 bases unmatched. The germline V gene has CDR1 MDHEN and CDR2 SYDVKM. The CDR3 is made up of 14 amino acids. CDR3 coding DNA: TGTGCCAGCAGTCCCCGGACAGGGCCCGGGGAGCTGTTTTTT. Translation gives CASSPRTGPGELFF.

The genes are TRBV7-9 and TRBJ2-1; D may be TRBD1 (6 bases). The V gene's germline CDR1 is SEHNR and CDR2 FQNEAQ (reference sequence). Trimming removed 2 bases from V and 6 bases from J, with 11 bases in between. The CDR3 loop spans 14 amino acids. CDR3 loop: CASSLLSGANEQFF. For the CDR3, the DNA is TGTGCCAGCAGCTTATTGTCAGGGGCCAATGAGCAGTTCTTC.

The CDR3 here is CASSSGQATSNYGYTF. The CDR3 nucleotides are TGCGCCAGCAGCTCGGGACAGGCGACTTCTAACTATGGCTACACCTTC. The rearrangement uses TRBV5-1 and TRBJ1-2; 8 nucleotides line up with TRBD1. Germline loops: CDR1 SGHRS, CDR2 YFSETQ. After removal of 3 bases from V and 0 bases from J, the junction contained 7 bases not matched to a gene. CDR3 length: 16 residues.

This sequence joins TRBV27 and TRBJ1-4; D is ambiguous. The germline V and J ends were trimmed by 6 bases and 0 bases, with 14 bases remaining between them. The CDR3 runs 16 residues. Germline V gene lookup returns CDR1 MNHEY and CDR2 SMNVEV (reference sequence). The CDR3 coding sequence is TGTGCCAGCAGCCTTAATTCACACCCAACTAATGAAAAACTGTTTTTT. Protein product: CASSLNSHPTNEKLFF.

This chain joins TRBV20-1 and TRBJ2-7; TRBD2 matches at 7 bases. The CDR3 covers 11 residues. Germline loops: CDR1 DFQATT, CDR2 SNEGSKA (reference sequence). V trimming: 5 bases; J trimming: 5 bases; junction bases outside the gene matches: 3. The CDR3 sequence is CSAGGRDEQYF. DNA of the CDR3: TGCAGTGCTGGGGGGAGGGACGAGCAGTACTTC.

This chain uses TRBV19 with TRBJ1-1; 7 nucleotides align to TRBD1. J was trimmed by 2 bases and V by 5 bases; bases with no gene match: 5. CDR3 length equals 14 residues. Germline values: CDR1 LNHDA, CDR2 SQIVND (reference sequence). The CDR3 coding sequence is TGTGCCAGTAGTGTTACAGGGGCTAACACTGAAGCTTTCTTT. This sequence encodes CASSVTGANTEAFF.

The chain is built from TRBV15 and TRBJ1-5, with D tentatively TRBD1 (5 bases). Germline V gives CDR1 LNHNV, CDR2 YYDKDF (reference sequence). The CDR3 runs to 13 residues. Trimming removed 4 bases from V and 4 bases from J, with 8 bases in between. The CDR3 region is CATSNDRNQPQHF. The DNA of the CDR3 is TGTGCCACCAGCAACGACAGAAATCAGCCCCAGCATTTT.